These 24 T cell receptor beta chains originate from one sample sequenced in a study of T-cell memory formation after mild COVID-19. In TCRdb, the 5' RACE reads were re-called with MiXCR into one record per CDR3 protein. The data hold 210,000 or so distinct CDR3 sequences, with roughly 10% observed a single time. What was sequenced was PBMCs or a T cell subset sorted from them (not recorded which). The receptors shown here come from a man younger than 35 who had mild COVID-19 (a few samples of this study predate the infection). Cell type and time point are not known.

In its sample, this clonotype was seen a few times. The V call is TRBV4-1, the J call TRBJ2-2; the D gene could be TRBD1 or TRBD2 (6 bases each). Germline V gives CDR1 MGHRA, CDR2 YSYEKL. V dropped 1 base and J dropped 6 bases, with 12 bases sitting between them. The CDR3 is made up of 15 amino acids. The CDR3 nucleotides are TGCGCCAGCAGCCAAGTGGGGGGCCGGTCCGGGGAGCTGTTTTTT. Its protein is CASSQVGGRSGELFF.

This chain links TRBV4-2 with TRBJ2-3; 10 bases are a match to TRBD2. The CDR3 sequence is 16 residues long. Germline lookup yields CDR1 LGHNA and CDR2 YNFKEQ. V shed 0 bases, J shed 6 bases, and the junction held 6 bases outside the gene matches. This CDR3 is CASSQDRSGGADTQYF. CDR3 nucleotides: TGTGCCAGCAGCCAAGATCGAAGCGGGGGGGCGGATACGCAGTATTTT.

This clonotype was found many times. The junction departs from the called germline gene at one end, perhaps through a read error. V is TRBV7-2 and J is TRBJ1-5; D ambiguous. The CDR3 is 13 residues long. CDR1 SGHTA and CDR2 FQGNSA come from the germline V gene. CDR3 bases: TGCGCCAGCAGCTTGGGCGGAGATCAGCCCCAGCATTTT. Translating gives CASSLGGDQPQHF.

This clonotype was seen only a few times. The gene calls are TRBV30 and TRBJ2-7, with D perhaps TRBD2 (7 bases). Germline V gene data show CDR1 as GTSNPN and CDR2 as SVGIG (reference sequence). Trimming took 0 bases from V and 6 from J, leaving 12 bases between them. CDR3 length equals 13 residues. The CDR3 sequence: CAWSVKRGGEQYF. Written as DNA, the CDR3 is TGTGCCTGGAGTGTCAAGAGGGGGGGCGAGCAGTACTTC. The variable domain in full, with the rest retrieved from reference TRBV30 and TRBJ2-7, is SQTIHQWPATLVQPVGSPLSLECTVEGTSNPNLYWYRQAAGRGLQLLFYSVGIGQISSEVPQNLSASRPQDRQFILSSKKLLLSDSGFYLCAWSVKRGGEQYFGPGTRLTVT.

The chain has TRBV10-3 and TRBJ1-1; 8 bases match TRBD1. CDR3 length: 13 amino acids. Germline CDR1 and CDR2: ENHRY and SYGVKD. After removal of 1 base from V and 10 bases from J, the junction contained 5 bases not matched to a gene. The CDR3 sequence is CAISEFQGARAFF. The CDR3 DNA sequence: TGTGCCATCAGTGAGTTCCAGGGGGCAAGAGCTTTCTTT.

This clonotype was picked up a small number of times. This CDR3 reads CATSRDLADTDRGEQFF. The CDR3 DNA sequence: TGTGCCACCAGCAGAGATTTGGCGGACACCGACAGGGGTGAGCAGTTCTTC. The V call is TRBV15, the J call TRBJ2-1; 8 positions agree with TRBD1. CDR1 is LNHNV, CDR2 YYDKDF, per germline (reference sequence). This CDR3 spans 17 amino acids. V was clipped by 0 bases and J by 9 bases; unmatched bases: 13.

There are a few counts of this clonotype. This CDR3 reads CASSLEGGGGQYF. For the CDR3, the DNA is TGCGCCAGCAGCTTGGAAGGGGGCGGAGGGCAGTACTTC. The chain employs TRBV5-1 and TRBJ2-7, with TRBD1 matching 7 bases. Trimming removed 0 bases from V and 9 bases from J; junction bases left unmatched: 6. The germline gives CDR1 SGHRS, CDR2 YFSETQ. This CDR3 is built from 13 residues.

The genes are TRBV7-8 and TRBJ1-2; D unclear. Germline CDR1 reads SGHVS; CDR2 reads FQNEAQ. V was shortened by 2 bases and J by 7 bases, with 8 bases between the two germline ends. There are 12 residues in the CDR3. The CDR3 is CASSLPPPGYTF. The CDR3 bases are TGTGCCAGCAGCTTACCCCCCCCTGGCTACACCTTC. Complete variable domain (other parts from reference TRBV7-8 and TRBJ1-2): GAGVSQSPRYKVAKRGQDVALRCDPISGHVSLFWYQQALGQGPEFLTYFQNEAQLDKSGLPSDRFFAERPEGSVSTLKIQRTQQEDSAVYLCASSLPPPGYTFGSGTRLTVV.

This clonotype was counted between two and nine times. V gene TRBV27 combines with J gene TRBJ1-1, with D unresolved. With 5 bases removed from V and 4 bases from J, the gap between germline ends came to 17 bases. Germline lookup yields CDR1 MNHEY and CDR2 SMNVEV (reference sequence). The CDR3 totals 15 residues. Here the CDR3 reads CASSPIRAPATEAFF. CDR3 bases: TGTGCCAGCAGTCCAATTCGGGCCCCGGCCACTGAAGCTTTCTTT.

This sequence joins TRBV24-1 and TRBJ2-3; no firm D call. The CDR3 contains 13 residues. The V gene lost 4 bases and the J gene lost 3 bases, with 7 bases spanning the gap. The V gene's germline CDR1 is KGHDR and CDR2 SFDVKD. The CDR3 region has the DNA TGTGCCACCAGTGAGGGCCGGACAGATACGCAGTATTTT. This codes for CATSEGRTDTQYF.

This chain uses TRBV21-1 with TRBJ2-7; the D call TRBD1 from the table was never checked on the DNA. TRBV21-1 is a pseudogene segment. CDR3 length equals 15 residues. This CDR3 is CASSKAQGGTYEQYV. The CDR3 DNA reads TGTGCCAGCAGCAAAGCCCAGGGCGGCACCTACGAGCAGTACGTC.

The chain carries TRBV5-5 and TRBJ2-3; 8 bases match TRBD1. This CDR3 contains 14 residues. Germline V CDR1 and CDR2: SGHKS, YYEKEE (reference sequence). The V segment lost 4 bases and the J segment 4 bases; nucleotides outside the gene matches: 5. In nucleotides, the CDR3 is TGTGCCAGCAGCCAGGACAGGGCCTCAGATACGCAGTATTTT. Translated, it gives CASSQDRASDTQYF.

The table lists this clonotype with many counts. The gene calls are TRBV18 and TRBJ1-1; the match to TRBD1 covers 8 bases. Germline lookup yields CDR1 KGHSH and CDR2 LQKENI. This CDR3 contains 14 residues. With V trimmed by 5 bases and J by 1 base, 3 bases remained unmatched. The CDR3 coding sequence is TGTGCCAGCTCAGCGGGACAGGCGAACACTGAAGCTTTCTTT. It codes for CASSAGQANTEAFF. The variable domain in full, completed from reference TRBV18 and TRBJ1-1, reads NAGVMQNPRHLVRRRGQEARLRCSPMKGHSHVYWYRQLPEEGLKFMVYLQKENIIDESGMPKERFSAEFPKEGPSILRIQQVVRGDSAAYFCASSAGQANTEAFFGQGTRLTVV.

This clonotype has more than one count but fewer than ten. The chain uses TRBV9 and TRBJ2-3; 8 nucleotides align to TRBD2. Germline trimming cut 0 bases from V and 5 bases from J; bases unmatched to any gene: 8. The CDR3 loop spans 16 amino acids. Germline CDR1 is SGDLS and CDR2 is YYNGEE. The CDR3 loop is CASSVDGGAGRDTQYF. The CDR3 coding sequence is TGTGCCAGCAGCGTAGACGGGGGGGCGGGTCGAGATACGCAGTATTTT. Together with reference TRBV9 and TRBJ2-3, the CDR3 gives the full variable domain: DSGVTQTPKHLITATGQRVTLRCSPRSGDLSVYWYQQSLDQGLQFLIQYYNGEERAKGNILERFSAQQFPDLHSELNLSSLELGDSALYFCASSVDGGAGRDTQYFGPGTRLTVL.

This chain links TRBV6-6 with TRBJ2-2; tentative D call: TRBD2 (5 bases). The CDR3 length is 12 residues. CDR1 MNHNY and CDR2 SVGAGI come from the germline V gene (reference sequence). V was cut by 11 bases and J by 6 bases, with 13 bases left in between. The CDR3 here is CAGRGWAGELFF. CDR3 in DNA: TGTGCCGGTAGAGGGTGGGCCGGGGAGCTGTTTTTT.

This clonotype was observed a handful of times. This chain connects TRBV11-2 to TRBJ1-1; 9 nucleotides match TRBD1. Trimming took 5 bases from V and 1 from J; bases not matched to a gene: 5. The CDR3 length is 15 residues. Germline CDR1 reads SGHAT; CDR2 reads FQNNGV. CDR3 sequence: CASSDRDRANTEAFF. The CDR3 DNA follows: TGTGCCAGCAGCGATCGGGACAGGGCGAACACTGAAGCTTTCTTT.

This clonotype turned up a few times. CDR3 in amino acids: CASSLRQNFNSPLHF. CDR3 sequence (DNA): TGTGCCAGCAGCTTGCGGCAGAACTTTAATTCACCCCTCCACTTT. The chain couples TRBV7-2 to TRBJ1-6; D call uncertain. CDR1 and CDR2 from the germline V gene are SGHTA and FQGNSA. V was pared by 3 bases and J by 6 bases, with 12 bases between. CDR3 length: 15 residues.

This clonotype came up a few times. This sequence joins TRBV5-1 and TRBJ1-3, with D possibly matching TRBD1 (5 bases). The CDR3 contains 13 residues. With 0 bases removed from V and 7 bases from J, the gap between germline ends came to 8 bases. CDR1 and CDR2 (germline): SGHRS, YFSETQ. CDR3 amino acids: CASSLVRGNTIYF. CDR3 sequence (DNA): TGCGCCAGCAGCTTGGTCCGGGGGAACACCATATATTTT.

This chain links TRBV5-4 with TRBJ1-1, with a possible D match to TRBD1 (5 bases). The CDR3 totals 16 residues. Germline CDR1 and CDR2: SGHNT and YYREEE (reference sequence). V was shortened by 2 bases and J by 0 bases, with 14 bases between the two germline ends. The CDR3 region has the DNA TGTGCCAGCAGCTTTCGCGACAGAGGGCTGAACACTGAAGCTTTCTTT. Encoded protein: CASSFRDRGLNTEAFF.

The chain couples TRBV6-2 or TRBV6-3 to TRBJ2-1; 8 bases line up with TRBD2. The CDR3 has 16 residues. V lost 6 bases to trimming and J lost 2 bases; unmatched junction nucleotides: 9. Germline values: CDR1 MNHEY, CDR2 SVGEGT. CDR3 nucleotide sequence: TGTGCCAGCAGGCATAAGCGGGGGCCTACCTACAATGAGCAGTTCTTC. Its protein product is CASRHKRGPTYNEQFF.

The genes are TRBV15 and TRBJ2-5; 9 positions agree with TRBD2. Trimming removed 1 base from V and 3 bases from J; junction bases left unmatched: 9. Germline CDR1 is LNHNV and CDR2 is YYDKDF (reference sequence). This CDR3 is built from 17 residues. Here the CDR3 reads CATSRVGLAGQKETQYF. The CDR3 region has the DNA TGTGCCACCAGCAGAGTGGGGCTAGCGGGGCAAAAAGAGACCCAGTACTTC.

The chain combines TRBV14 with TRBJ1-1; D not certain. Germline values: CDR1 SGHDN, CDR2 FVKESK. Between the trimmed V and J ends, which lost 2 bases and 11 bases, there was a span of 15 bases. The CDR3 is 13 residues long. Written as DNA, the CDR3 is TGTGCCAGCAGCCAAAGATTGGCTCCCCGGGCTTTCTTT. Protein: CASSQRLAPRAFF.

This chain uses TRBV4-3 with TRBJ1-5; no reliable D call. Germline V gene data show CDR1 as LGHNA and CDR2 as YSLEER. V dropped 7 bases and J dropped 6 bases, with 4 bases sitting between them. The CDR3 extends over 10 amino acids. The DNA for the CDR3 is TGCGCCAGCATGCGTCAGCCCCAGCATTTT. It translates to CASMRQPQHF.

This clonotype has a count of ten or more. The rearrangement links TRBV5-1 to TRBJ2-7; D not resolved. The CDR3 length is 12 residues. Germline V lookup: CDR1 SGHRS, CDR2 YFSETQ. Between the trimmed V and J ends, which lost 1 base and 6 bases, there was a span of 8 bases. The CDR3 region is CASSLSIAEQYF. In DNA form, the CDR3 reads TGCGCCAGCAGCTTGTCTATCGCCGAGCAGTACTTC.